This T cell receptor beta chain was sequenced in a study of cytomegalovirus exposure and HLA in healthy donors (dated by TCRdb to the late 2010s). General notes on the study: An earlier analysis of 587 of the donors reported around 280 Gb of sequence data and 117 million unique TCR beta sequences obtained from about 179 million T cells. Along with the approximately 700-subject first cohort, a separate validation cohort of over a hundred different subjects was used. The study combined high-throughput TCR immunosequencing, statistical association of individual TCRs with disease status, and machine learning to predict cytomegalovirus infection status. Class I and class II HLA loci were covered by the typing at four-digit resolution. To study patterns of TCR occurrence, a later analysis re-analyzed previously published TCR beta repertoires from around 670 donors and added high-resolution HLA genotyping. Every repertoire in the discovery cohort had been generated on one and the same sequencing platform. Using immunosequencing, the study profiled T cell repertoires from fewer than 700 subjects and related those repertoires to cytomegalovirus serostatus. In the later analysis, no new phenotypic data were used to find candidate immune exposures; instead, reliance was placed on TCR beta sequences and their occurrence across donors. The study aimed to test whether cataloging public T cell receptors could reveal signatures of past pathogen exposure. Of the 398 genotyped donors, 65% to 90% fell in the genetic ancestry cluster associated with self-reported Caucasian donors. Four or five DR-DQ haplotypes were handled as single units for association and clustering because linkage in the cohort was strong. Donor age, sex, ethnicity and CMV serostatus were compiled alongside the repertoire data. Genome-wide SNP genotypes for about 65% of the 666 donors were used in a later genetic analysis, which treated that subset as a discovery cohort. The number of donors typed differed by locus, with about 629-640 for A, B, C, DRB1 and DQB1, 522 for DQA1, 600 to 610 for DPA1, and 400 to 490 for DPB1. An earlier analysis of about 600 of the donors used high-throughput TCR beta sequencing to judge whether each TCR beta V gene segment behaved as functional or pseudogenic. Across roughly 420 genotyped donors of the cohort, an average of approximately 240,000 unique TCR beta nucleotide sequences per donor were sequenced, and roughly 20% of those sequences were non-productive. Around 320 gigabases of sequencing data and tens of millions of unique TCR sequences were included in an early release covering roughly 600 HLA-typed donors. What the work shows at the level of the full study, not this receptor alone: According to a later analysis, most CMV-associated TCR beta chains appeared to be HLA-restricted, and the HLA associations seemed to be driven largely by CMV exposure. Because counts were too low, 15 to 20 rarely observed V segments, including chromosome 9 orphons, were excluded from the earlier analysis of 587 of the donors. HLA typing was unavailable for some donors at each locus, so association tests used only the typed subset. Correlated functional status among segregating V segments might be attributable to linkage disequilibrium, but an unknown experimental factor could not be ruled out. An association between a missense DCLRE1C variant and V-gene and J-gene trimming of TCR beta chains was found in a later genetic analysis and replicated in an independent cohort. In a later genetic analysis, fewer N-insertions in productive TCRs were reported among donors in an Asian-associated ancestry cluster than the roughly 700-donor mean. Sequencing depth was assumed to be roughly uniform across donors in the presence/absence analyses, though that assumption may not hold. At a false discovery rate of 0.05, a later analysis linked around 15,000 TCR beta sequences to specific HLA alleles. A further reported finding was that TCR beta sequences accurately predicted the HLA-A and HLA-B alleles for most subjects in the first cohort. In a later analysis, the rate of TCR association differed among HLA loci, with DRB1 alleles having the most associated TCRs and HLA-C alleles having the fewest. It was suggested by the authors that the approach could potentially be generalized to other disease states and immunological phenotypes. The only immune exposure information available for the cohort was CMV serostatus. In vitro tests confirmed that a few of the cytomegalovirus-associated TCR beta chains recognize cytomegalovirus antigens. In both the original and validation cohorts, the classifier was reported to diagnose cytomegalovirus status with high specificity and sensitivity. According to a later analysis, parvovirus B19, influenza, CMV and Epstein-Barr virus appeared linked to several top co-occurrence clusters. In a later analysis, HLA-associated TCR beta chains were found to be more clonally expanded and to have lower generation probabilities than equally common non-associated chains. Some IMGT-functional V segments, including TRBV6-2 and TRBV6-3, could not be distinguished by the 87-base-pair reads and were therefore excluded. In an earlier analysis of roughly 500 of the donors, most TCR beta V segments appeared in productive rearrangements about 87% or about 30% of the time, broadly matching IMGT annotations. The cohort was sequenced for TCR beta chains only, and without alpha or paired-chain data the features that could be detected were limited. A group of highly shared sequence variants was considered likely to be a technical artifact of the sequencing pipeline. Assigning TCR associations to individual alleles was difficult when HLA alleles, especially DR and DQ, strongly co-occurred. The study gave a list of 150 to 200 TCR beta chains associated with cytomegalovirus. Most TCR sequences were observed very rarely across donors, whereas some public TCRs were present in many individuals.

Details on this clone: Its antigen target is currently unknown. Base-call qualities are not available, and no considerably larger clone is one nucleotide away.

Taken from cysteine to phenylalanine, the CDR3 has 16 residues. CDR3 DNA is the only sequence kept; it has 48 bases, read in frame from the first base. For this chain, trimming is 2 bases at the V end and 3 bases at the J end, and the number of junction bases without a gene match is 5. From the germline V gene, CDR1 is SGHAT and CDR2 is FQNNGV. Library creation used the immunoSEQ multiplex PCR assay. For the multiplex PCR, a mixture combining 60 forward primers for TCR Vbeta segments and 13 reverse primers for TCR Jbeta segments was used. The CDR3 region of rearranged TCR beta genes was amplified from genomic DNA with a multiplex PCR assay. On the Illumina HiSeq System, the amplified TCR beta libraries were sequenced as 87-base-pair reads. In the source study's methods: A later analysis tallied around 82 million unique TCR beta chains across the 700 or so repertoires, and about 10 million of those chains were shared by two or more donors. To remove PCR and sequencing errors, raw reads were error-corrected and collapsed into unique sequences using a nearest-neighbor algorithm that merged closely related sequences. Alignment of CDR3 sequences to IMGT reference sequences was used to assign V, D and J gene segments. For a sequence to be retained, a match of at least six nucleotides was required to both a V gene segment and a J gene segment. Rearrangements were classified as productive when the CDR3 lacked stop codons and remained in frame with V and J, and all other rearrangements were classified as non-productive. Following IMGT convention, CDR3 was defined as the stretch from the second conserved V-encoded cysteine to the conserved J-encoded phenylalanine. The earlier analysis of some 600 of the donors excluded sequences that lacked an unambiguous match to a single V gene segment. An earlier analysis of about 600 of the donors called V segments functional above 56.7% productive rearrangements and segregating when the between-donor standard deviation exceeded 5%. A statistical classification framework was built to diagnose cytomegalovirus status from the catalog of TCR beta chain sequences. In a later analysis, V and J genes were assigned by comparing TCR nucleotide sequences against IMGT/GENE-DB human TR gene sequences. Using the TCRdist pipeline, a later analysis assigned CDR3 sequences along with most-parsimonious VDJ recombination scenarios. In a later analysis, each TCR beta chain was defined by its CDR3 amino acid sequence together with its V-gene family, and reads without a unique V-gene family were excluded. To address suspected cross-contamination and a sequencing artifact, a later analysis removed several hundred highly shared, low-generation-probability nucleotide sequences. In a later analysis, a clonal expansion index was calculated for each public chain from normalized within-repertoire ranks of inferred template counts. In a later analysis, generation probabilities were computed using a VDJ recombination model fitted to out-of-frame rearrangements, and the results were checked against IGoR. In a later analysis, hypergeometric tests were used to score TCR-TCR, TCR-HLA and TCR-CMV co-occurrence, with a repertoire-size bias correction applied to TCR pairs. In a later analysis, false discovery rates were estimated by permuting HLA or CMV assignments 20 times. A later analysis grouped co-occurring TCRs with DBSCAN, adding TCRdist sequence similarity when clustering within HLA-allele-positive subsets. Repertoires with fewer than 30,000 or more than 120,000 public chains, plus five repertoires with anomalous nucleotide sharing, were excluded from co-occurrence clustering. The immuneACCESS repertoire file appears here via TCRdb, limited to in-frame rearrangements. These files lack a portion of the clones; in checked studies, under half of the deficit traces to unresolved V genes, and the cause of the others is not known. D and trimming were read from the DNA, whereas the V and J calls and clone size are those reported in that table. For this sample there are about 93,000 clones; around three fifths appear just once. The ten most abundant clones make up 5.5% to 6% of the sample.

In total, roughly 670 healthy bone marrow donors made up the cohort. All cohort members were sampled while nominally healthy, although unrecorded immune exposures were likely present. The donor was CMV seropositive and belonged to the group of more than 250 seropositive cohort members. Each donor provided a peripheral blood sample, and peripheral blood mononuclear cells were used for TCR beta sequencing. Genomic DNA was extracted from the blood cell samples with the Qiagen DNeasy Blood Extraction Kit. The chain is made from TRBV11-2 and TRBJ2-7, and 12 junctional nucleotides match TRBD2. Sequencing was performed on PBMCs. This TCR came from a boy aged 5 to 17 in good health and CMV-seropositive. The nucleotide sequence reads TGTGCCAGCAGCTTACCTCTAGCGGGAGGGGACTACGAGCAGTACTTC. The encoded protein is CASSLPLAGGDYEQYF.